This T cell receptor (beta chain) comes out of a study of blood T cells in healthy people across ages. PBMCs were isolated at a quantity of at least 7 million per sample. It was with a sample-barcoded 5' primer and a J-beta primer mix that a second PCR of roughly 6 to 11 cycles was run. Researchers report that a template-switch adaptor with 12 random nucleotides tagged each cDNA molecule. TCRdb ran MiXCR on the 5' RACE reads and lists one entry per CDR3 protein. The sample holds over 1,300,000 distinct CDR3 sequences, approximately 60% seen once. This clonotype came up a few times. Its antigen is undetermined. Germline CDR1 is SEHNR and CDR2 is FQNEAQ (reference sequence). The CDR3 consists of 13 residues. V lost 5 bases, J lost 3 bases, and 11 bases lay in between. Study-wide points: Unsorted PBMCs blocked a conclusive comparison of naive and antigen-experienced cells. Estimates drawn from one million T cells were deemed to understate diversity.

This receptor was identified in a man aged 18 to 29 in good health. The rearrangement uses TRBV7-9 and TRBJ2-7, with D perhaps TRBD1 (6 bases). The sequenced material came from blood. The CDR3 coding sequence is TGTGCCAGCAGCACGACAGGAAACTACGAGCAGTACTTC. As protein: CASSTTGNYEQYF.